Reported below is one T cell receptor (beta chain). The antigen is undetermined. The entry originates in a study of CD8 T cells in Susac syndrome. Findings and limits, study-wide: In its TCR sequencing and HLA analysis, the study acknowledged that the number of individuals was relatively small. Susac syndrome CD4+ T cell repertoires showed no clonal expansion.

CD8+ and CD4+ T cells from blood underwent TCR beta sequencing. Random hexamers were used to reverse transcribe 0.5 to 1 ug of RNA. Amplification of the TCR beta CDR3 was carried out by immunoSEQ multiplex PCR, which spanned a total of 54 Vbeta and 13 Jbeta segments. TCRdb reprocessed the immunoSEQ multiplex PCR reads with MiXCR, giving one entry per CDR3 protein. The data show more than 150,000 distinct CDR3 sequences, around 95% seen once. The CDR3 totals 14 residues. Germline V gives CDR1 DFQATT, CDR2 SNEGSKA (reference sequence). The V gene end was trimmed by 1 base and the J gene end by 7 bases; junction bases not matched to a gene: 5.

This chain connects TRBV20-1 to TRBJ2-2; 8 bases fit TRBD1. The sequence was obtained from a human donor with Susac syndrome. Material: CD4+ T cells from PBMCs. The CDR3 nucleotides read TGCAGTGCTAGAGTCCGACAGGGGATCGGGGAGCTGTTTTTT. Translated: CSARVRQGIGELFF.